What follows are 8 T cell receptor beta chains derived from one specimen sequenced in a study of CD8 T cells in ankylosing spondylitis. General study findings and limits: A motif in TCR beta, a set of eight highly homologous variants, appeared characteristic of ankylosing spondylitis blood.

TCRdb itself ran the 5' RACE reads through MiXCR, one entry per CDR3 protein. The sample holds approximately 540,000 distinct CDR3 sequences, about 13% seen once. Their antigen targets remain unknown. The sequencing input was blood, either unsorted or a sorted T cell fraction (not recorded which). These TCRs come from a male donor with ankylosing spondylitis.

This clonotype was observed at least ten times. This sequence joins TRBV20-1 and TRBJ1-4; D is ambiguous. Germline V lookup: CDR1 DFQATT, CDR2 SNEGSKA (reference sequence). The CDR3 is 14 residues long. Trimming took off 1 base at V and 6 bases at J, with 12 bases between the two ends. The CDR3 sequence is CSARAPSRDEKLFF. In DNA form, the CDR3 reads TGCAGTGCTAGAGCGCCGTCTCGGGATGAAAAACTGTTTTTT.

This clonotype was detected a few times. This chain connects TRBV28 to TRBJ1-2; D not certain. Per the germline V gene, CDR1 is MDHEN and CDR2 is SYDVKM. Trimming took 3 bases from V and 6 from J, leaving 8 bases between them. The CDR3 is made up of 12 amino acids. CDR3 nucleotides: TGTGCCAGCAGTTTCGTGGGGAATGGCTACACCTTC. It codes for CASSFVGNGYTF.

This clonotype showed up many times. This chain links TRBV12-3 or TRBV12-4 with TRBJ2-7, with TRBD2 as a possible D gene (6 bases). Trimming took 6 bases from V and 5 from J, leaving 14 bases between them. The CDR3 has 13 amino acids. CDR3 nucleotides: TGTGCCAGCAGGATTGGGGGGACGAACGAGCAGTACTTC. This sequence encodes CASRIGGTNEQYF.

This clonotype was seen a handful of times. The V call is TRBV20-1, the J call TRBJ1-5; D ambiguous. This CDR3 contains 13 residues. The germline V gene has CDR1 DFQATT and CDR2 SNEGSKA (reference sequence). Trimming left V 5 bases short and J 1 base short, with 9 bases between. CDR3 sequence (DNA): TGCAGTGCTTTAGTTCTGAGCAATCAGCCCCAGCATTTT. Protein product: CSALVLSNQPQHF.

This clonotype was seen a few times. The chain links TRBV20-1 to TRBJ2-2; D possibly corresponds to TRBD1 (7 bases). The V end was cut by 4 bases, the J end by 1 base, with 16 bases between. This CDR3 contains 16 residues. In germline, CDR1 is DFQATT, CDR2 SNEGSKA (reference sequence). The CDR3 DNA is TGCAGTGCTATAGAGCAGGGGGGACGGAACACCGGGGAGCTGTTTTTT. Its translation is CSAIEQGGRNTGELFF.

The chain recombines TRBV15 with TRBJ2-7; 7 bases match TRBD2. The CDR3 is 15 amino acids. CDR1 LNHNV and CDR2 YYDKDF come from the germline V gene (reference sequence). Trimming removed 0 bases from V and 6 bases from J; junction bases left unmatched: 8. As DNA, the CDR3 is TGTGCCACCAGCAGAGAGGGAGGGCTAGTAAGCGAGCAGTACTTC. It codes for CATSREGGLVSEQYF.

The rearrangement links TRBV2 to TRBJ2-5; D uncertain. The CDR3 is made up of 14 amino acids. Looked up from germline, CDR1 is SNHLY and CDR2 is FYNNEI. V was cut by 5 bases and J by 3 bases, with 13 bases left in between. The CDR3 DNA reads TGTGCCAGCAGTTCTCTAACCCGAGAAGAGACCCAGTACTTC. Translation: CASSSLTREETQYF.

In its sample, this clonotype was seen a few times. The chain joins TRBV12-3 or TRBV12-4 to TRBJ2-7, with TRBD2 identical over 10 bases. The CDR3 runs 16 residues. J was trimmed by 1 base and V by 6 bases; bases with no gene match: 9. In DNA, the CDR3 is TGTGCCAGCAGATCCTCTAGCGGGAGTACGTCCTACGAGCAGTACGTC. It translates to CASRSSSGSTSYEQYV.